What follows are 27 T cell receptor beta chains derived from one specimen sequenced in a study of OX40 agonist ivuxolimab in advanced cancers. TCRdb's copy holds only in-frame clones and misses some; the assay was immunoSEQ multiplex PCR. Among around 70,000 clones listed, over 70% were seen once. This material consisted of CD4+ or CD8+ T cells sorted from blood, taken in a trial of the OX40 agonist ivuxolimab. The receptors here all came from an adult with an advanced solid tumor such as melanoma, head and neck, liver or kidney cancer.

The chain has TRBV4-1 and TRBJ2-2; D might be TRBD1 or TRBD2, each matching 5 bases. The CDR3 has 14 amino acids. Germline CDR1 is MGHRA and CDR2 is YSYEKL. The V gene lost 5 bases and the J gene lost 5 bases, with 12 bases spanning the gap. The CDR3 region is CASSIRDRTGELFF. CDR3 in DNA: TGCGCCAGCAGCATCCGGGACCGGACCGGGGAGCTGTTTTTT.

The table lists this clone with a few counts. J is TRBJ1-4 and V is TRBV11-3; D uncertain. The CDR3 consists of 12 residues. Germline CDR1 reads SGHNT; CDR2 reads YENEEA. Trimming left V 2 bases short and J 6 bases short, with 4 bases between. The chain's CDR3 is CASSLRDEKLFF. The DNA of the CDR3 is TGTGCCAGCAGCTTAAGGGATGAAAAACTGTTTTTT.

The chain uses TRBV19 and TRBJ1-3; TRBD1 matches at 8 bases. Germline CDR1 LNHDA, CDR2 SQIVND (reference sequence). The CDR3 length is 14 residues. V shed 6 bases and J 4 bases; nucleotides not matched to a gene: 5. The CDR3 sequence is CASRRQGSGNTIYF. CDR3 DNA sequence: TGTGCCAGTAGACGACAGGGGTCCGGAAACACCATATATTTT.

The chain carries TRBV4-2 and TRBJ1-2, with 10 nucleotides matching TRBD1. The V and J ends lost 0 bases and 7 bases, in that order; junction bases with no gene match: 11. Germline CDR1 reads LGHNA; CDR2 reads YNFKEQ. This CDR3 region has 17 residues. The CDR3: CASSQDGNDRGLSGYTF. CDR3 DNA sequence: TGTGCCAGCAGCCAAGATGGTAACGACAGGGGGCTCTCTGGCTACACCTTC.

In regard to this clone: The same CDR3 arises from other DNA sequences in this sample as well. The V call is TRBV18, the J call TRBJ2-1, with a possible D match to TRBD2 (5 bases). Germline V gene lookup returns CDR1 KGHSH and CDR2 LQKENI. V was clipped by 3 bases and J by 0 bases, with 6 bases between them. The CDR3 sequence is 14 residues long. In nucleotides, the CDR3 is TGTGCCAGCTCACCCACTAGCTCCTACAATGAGCAGTTCTTC. It yields the protein CASSPTSSYNEQFF.

This chain uses TRBV5-5 with TRBJ2-7; D gene ambiguous. Germline assignment: CDR1 SGHKS and CDR2 YYEKEE (reference sequence). Trimming pared 5 bases from V and 3 bases from J, leaving 12 bases between. CDR3 length: 13 amino acids. Here the CDR3 DNA reads TGTGCCAGCAGGTTGAAGGGAATCTACGAGCAGTACTTC. It codes for CASRLKGIYEQYF.

V gene TRBV5-1 combines with J gene TRBJ2-7; D is unresolved. Germline CDR1 SGHRS, CDR2 YFSETQ. Trimming shortened V by 4 bases and J by 5 bases, and 16 bases separated the two germline ends. The CDR3 extends over 14 amino acids. In DNA form, the CDR3 reads TGCGCCAGCAGCCCGGTGGTTCCGCCCCACGAGCAGTACTTC. Translating it yields CASSPVVPPHEQYF.

This chain links TRBV10-2 with TRBJ2-1; D gene unclear. The CDR3 has 15 amino acids. V lost 3 bases and J lost 4, with 13 bases in between. Germline V gene data show CDR1 as WSHSY and CDR2 as SAAADI. The CDR3 nucleotides are TGCGCCAGCAGTGATAATCCCAACGGGTACAATGAGCAGTTCTTC. Protein sequence: CASSDNPNGYNEQFF.

Comments on this clone: Additional DNA sequences in this sample encode the identical CDR3. The chain links TRBV30 to TRBJ1-4, with no clear D. Germline V gene lookup returns CDR1 GTSNPN and CDR2 SVGIG (reference sequence). V lost 0 bases and J lost 7, with 12 bases in between. The CDR3 runs 14 residues. The CDR3 sequence is CAWSVGGGGEKLFF. As DNA, the CDR3 is TGTGCCTGGAGTGTTGGTGGAGGTGGTGAAAAACTGTTTTTT.

The rearrangement links TRBV4-1 to TRBJ1-1; D is uncertain. Germline V lookup: CDR1 MGHRA, CDR2 YSYEKL. The CDR3 sequence is 13 residues long. Trimming removed 7 bases from V and 0 bases from J, with 9 bases in between. The CDR3 DNA sequence: TGCGCCAGCACCCCCAGGATGAACACTGAAGCTTTCTTT. Its protein is CASTPRMNTEAFF.

The chain joins TRBV18 to TRBJ1-6; D not certain. V lost 6 bases and J lost 8, with 11 bases in between. Germline lookup yields CDR1 KGHSH and CDR2 LQKENI. This CDR3 has 13 amino acids. DNA of the CDR3: TGTGCCAGCTCTCCCCGTCTGGATTCACCCCTCCACTTT. It is translated as CASSPRLDSPLHF.

The gene calls are TRBV6-5 and TRBJ2-2; a weak D match, TRBD1 (5 bases). The CDR3 runs 16 residues. In germline, CDR1 is MNHEY, CDR2 SVGAGI. The V end lost 2 bases, the J end lost 4 bases, and 14 bases lay between the germline ends. The CDR3 sequence is CASSYPAGRLTGELFF. The CDR3 DNA follows: TGTGCCAGCAGTTACCCAGCAGGGCGTCTCACCGGGGAGCTGTTTTTT.

This clone was observed a few times. This chain uses TRBV30 with TRBJ2-1; D is unclear. Per the germline V gene, CDR1 is GTSNPN and CDR2 is SVGIG (reference sequence). This CDR3 spans 14 amino acids. Trimming stripped 0 bases from V and 0 bases from J, with 6 bases between. The CDR3 DNA reads TGTGCCTGGAGTGTTGGAACCTCCTACAATGAGCAGTTCTTC. Amino acids: CAWSVGTSYNEQFF. Based on the CDR3 plus reference TRBV30 and TRBJ2-1, the full variable domain is SQTIHQWPATLVQPVGSPLSLECTVEGTSNPNLYWYRQAAGRGLQLLFYSVGIGQISSEVPQNLSASRPQDRQFILSSKKLLLSDSGFYLCAWSVGTSYNEQFFGPGTRLTVL.

This chain connects TRBV7-8 to TRBJ1-1, with a tentative D call TRBD1 (6 bases). Trimming cost V 5 bases and J 6 bases, with 19 bases left between them. The CDR3 consists of 15 residues. Germline CDR1 reads SGHVS; CDR2 reads FQNEAQ. CDR3 region: CASSHRAGAGPEAFF. The CDR3 region has the DNA TGTGCCAGCAGCCACCGGGCAGGGGCCGGACCTGAAGCTTTCTTT.

V and J are TRBV10-2 and TRBJ1-5, with D possibly TRBD1 on 5 matching bases. From germline, CDR1 is WSHSY and CDR2 SAAADI. The CDR3 length is 15 residues. V was trimmed by 5 bases and J by 0 bases, leaving 11 bases between them. CDR3 sequence (DNA): TGCGCCAGCAGTTCGGGGCCATATAGCAATCAGCCCCAGCATTTT. Protein: CASSSGPYSNQPQHF.

V and J are TRBV28 and TRBJ1-6; a weak D match, TRBD1 (6 bases). V shed 6 bases and J shed 4 bases, with 13 bases lying between them. The CDR3 is 15 amino acids. Germline V gene data show CDR1 as MDHEN and CDR2 as SYDVKM. CDR3 DNA sequence: TGTGCCAGCAGGGTCGGGGGCGGTTATAATTCACCCCTCCACTTT. Its protein is CASRVGGGYNSPLHF. The full variable domain, in which reference TRBV28 and TRBJ1-6 provide the parts outside the CDR3, is DVKVTQSSRYLVKRTGEKVFLECVQDMDHENMFWYRQDPGLGLRLIYFSYDVKMKEKGDIPEGYSVSREKKERFSLILESASTNQTSMYLCASRVGGGYNSPLHFGNGTRLTVT.

This chain links TRBV2 with TRBJ2-5, with 9 nucleotides matching TRBD1. The J call is uncertain, as TRBJ2-7 better fits the DNA end. The CDR3 loop spans 13 amino acids. CDR1 and CDR2 (germline): SNHLY, FYNNEI. The CDR3 here is CAMGQGTFYEQYF. For the CDR3, the DNA is TGTGCCATGGGACAGGGAACCTTCTACGAGCAGTACTTC.

The rearrangement uses TRBV2 and TRBJ2-3; 16 nucleotides match TRBD2. This CDR3 is built from 18 residues. With V trimmed by 7 bases and J by 5 bases, 12 bases remained unmatched. The germline CDR1 and CDR2 sequences are SNHLY and FYNNEI. The CDR3: CASTISGTSGGARDTQYF. CDR3 DNA: TGTGCCAGCACTATATCCGGGACTAGCGGGGGGGCCAGAGATACGCAGTATTTT.

In its sample, this clone was seen once. The CDR3 bases are TGTGCCAGCACCCCCCCCGGGCGGGGTGAAAAACTGTTTTTT. It codes for CASTPPGRGEKLFF. The chain links TRBV11-3 to TRBJ1-4, with no clear D. The V and J ends lost 7 bases and 7 bases respectively, with 16 bases between them. Germline CDR1 and CDR2: SGHNT and YENEEA. The CDR3 sequence is 14 residues long.

The chain carries TRBV28 and TRBJ1-2; TRBD1 agrees at 7 bases. This CDR3 spans 16 amino acids. Germline V CDR1 and CDR2: MDHEN, SYDVKM. Losses at the gene ends were 10 bases for V and 0 bases for J; bases not matched to a gene: 14. DNA for the CDR3: TGTGCCACTGAGGGGCAGGGGGGTCCAGCTAACTATGGCTACACCTTC. Amino acids: CATEGQGGPANYGYTF.

The rearrangement links TRBV7-2 to TRBJ1-1; D gene ambiguous. V was trimmed by 2 bases and J by 3 bases, leaving 13 bases between them. The V gene's germline CDR1 is SGHTA and CDR2 FQGNSA. The CDR3 runs 15 residues. The CDR3 nucleotides read TGTGCCAGCAGCTTAAGAGGTCAAAGGGACACTGAAGCTTTCTTT. Translation: CASSLRGQRDTEAFF.

The chain uses TRBV6-4 and TRBJ1-6; no clear D. Germline lookup yields CDR1 MRHNA and CDR2 SNTAGT. The CDR3 is 17 amino acids. V was trimmed by 4 bases and J by 2 bases, leaving 15 bases between them. CDR3 bases: TGTGCCAGCAGTGTTGGCGTCGAGCCGCCCTATAATTCACCCCTCCACTTT. Its protein is CASSVGVEPPYNSPLHF.

In DNA, the CDR3 is TGTGCCTGGAGTGGGTATTCCACAGATACGCAGTATTTT. Protein product: CAWSGYSTDTQYF. V and J are TRBV30 and TRBJ2-3; D ambiguous. CDR3 length: 13 residues. Trimming stripped 1 base from V and 2 bases from J, with 7 bases between. Germline lookup yields CDR1 GTSNPN and CDR2 SVGIG (reference sequence).

The CDR3 spells CASSQGLAGLQETQYF. As DNA, the CDR3 is TGCGCCAGCAGCCAGGGACTAGCGGGATTACAAGAGACCCAGTACTTC. The chain recombines TRBV5-1 with TRBJ2-5; 13 bases align to TRBD2. The CDR3 is 16 residues long. CDR1 SGHRS and CDR2 YFSETQ come from the germline V gene. The V segment lost 4 bases and the J segment 2 bases; nucleotides outside the gene matches: 5.

J is TRBJ2-1 and V is TRBV5-6; possibly TRBD1 or TRBD2 for D (5 bases each). With 4 bases removed from V and 6 bases from J, the gap between germline ends came to 17 bases. The germline CDR1 and CDR2 sequences are SGHDT and YYEEEE. The CDR3 spans 15 residues. CDR3 nucleotide sequence: TGTGCCAGCAGCCGTTTCAGGGTCGGGGTCAATGAGCAGTTCTTC. The encoded protein is CASSRFRVGVNEQFF.

The V call is TRBV25-1, the J call TRBJ2-1; 8 bases line up with TRBD1. Germline-derived CDR1 and CDR2 are MGHDK and SYGVNS. The CDR3 has 12 residues. Germline trimming cut 6 bases from V and 7 bases from J; bases unmatched to any gene: 2. The CDR3 DNA sequence: TGTGCCAGCAGCCAGGGGGCGAATGAGCAGTTCTTC. Protein: CASSQGANEQFF.

The V gene is TRBV27, the J gene TRBJ1-5; D might be TRBD1 (5 bases). V was clipped by 5 bases and J by 4 bases, with 15 bases between them. The length of the CDR3 is 15 residues. CDR1 MNHEY and CDR2 SMNVEV come from the germline V gene (reference sequence). This chain's CDR3 is CASSPLGVGNQPQHF. The CDR3 DNA is TGTGCCAGCAGTCCGCTGGGGGTTGGAAATCAGCCCCAGCATTTT.